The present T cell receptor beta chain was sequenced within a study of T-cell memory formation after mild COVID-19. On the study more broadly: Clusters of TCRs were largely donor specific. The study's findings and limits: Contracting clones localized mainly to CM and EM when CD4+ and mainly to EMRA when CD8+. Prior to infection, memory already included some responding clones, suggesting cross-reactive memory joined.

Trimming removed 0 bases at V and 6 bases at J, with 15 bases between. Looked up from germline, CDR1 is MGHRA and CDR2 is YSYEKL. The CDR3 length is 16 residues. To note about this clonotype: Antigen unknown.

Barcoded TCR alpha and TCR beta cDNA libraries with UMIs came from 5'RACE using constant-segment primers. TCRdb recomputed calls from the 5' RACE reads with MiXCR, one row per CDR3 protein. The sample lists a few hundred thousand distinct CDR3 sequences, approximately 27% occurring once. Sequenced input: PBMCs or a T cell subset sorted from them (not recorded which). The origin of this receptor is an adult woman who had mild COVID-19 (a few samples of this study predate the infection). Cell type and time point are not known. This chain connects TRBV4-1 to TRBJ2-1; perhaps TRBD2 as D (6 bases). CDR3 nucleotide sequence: TGCGCCAGCAGCCAAGATTGGGGGGTCCGGGCCAATGAGCAGTTCTTC. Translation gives CASSQDWGVRANEQFF.